This T cell receptor (beta chain) stems from a study of T-cell reconstitution after alpha-beta-depleted transplantation in children. Germline CDR1 is MNHEY and CDR2 is SVGEGT. This CDR3 has 13 residues. V lost 2 bases and J lost 2, with 7 bases in between. Unique molecular identifiers were incorporated when the TCRbeta library was constructed. TCRdb redid the calling of the PCR reads with MiXCR, one entry per CDR3 protein. The table records about 72,000 distinct CDR3 sequences, roughly 6.6% of them present only once. This clonotype was picked up a small number of times. V and J are TRBV6-2 or TRBV6-3 and TRBJ2-7; no clear D. The clonotype comes from a human donor who donated a stem cell graft to a child with acute lymphoblastic leukemia. This material consisted of PBMCs from the stem cell graft donor, taken from the stem cell graft. The CDR3 bases are TGTGCCAGCAGTTACAGTCAAACCTACGAGCAGTACTTC. It codes for CASSYSQTYEQYF.